What follows are 28 T cell receptor beta chains derived from one specimen sequenced in a study of blood T cell repertoires in COVID-19. TCRdb's table, derived via immunoSEQ multiplex PCR, lists solely in-frame clones and lacks some. Of under 80,000 clones listed, roughly 87% are singletons. The specimen sequenced was peripheral blood. These receptors were taken from a man aged 45-65 years with acute or convalescent COVID-19.

Regarding this clone: One base away lies a much larger clone, so this may be a sequencing read error. The chain recombines TRBV5-5 with TRBJ1-1; TRBD1 agrees at 8 bases. Germline lookup yields CDR1 SGHKS and CDR2 YYEKEE (reference sequence). This CDR3 is built from 13 residues. Trimming at V came to 1 base and at J to 4 bases, leaving 0 bases not matched to a gene. CDR3 bases: TGTGCCAGCAGCTTGACAGGGGGCACTGAAGCTTTCTTT. Amino acid sequence: CASSLTGGTEAFF. Full variable domain (outside the CDR3, taken from reference TRBV5-5 and TRBJ1-1): DAGVTQSPTHLIKTRGQQVTLRCSPISGHKSVSWYQQVLGQGPQFIFQYYEKEERGRGNFPDRFSARQFPNYSSELNVNALLLGDSALYLCASSLTGGTEAFFGQGTRLTVV.

The rearrangement links TRBV12-3 or TRBV12-4 to TRBJ1-1, with D unresolved. CDR3 length equals 13 residues. Between the trimmed V and J ends, which lost 4 bases and 0 bases, there was a span of 6 bases. In DNA form, the CDR3 reads TGTGCCAGCAGTTCCCGTATGAACACTGAAGCTTTCTTT. It encodes CASSSRMNTEAFF.

This clone was picked up one time. The chain recombines TRBV9 with TRBJ1-2; D gene ambiguous. Germline V lookup: CDR1 SGDLS, CDR2 YYNGEE. The CDR3 spans 13 residues. Trimming removed 0 bases at V and 8 bases at J, with 11 bases between. The CDR3 region is CASSVVGLAGYTF. The CDR3 bases are TGTGCCAGCAGCGTAGTGGGCCTGGCCGGCTACACCTTC.

The rearrangement uses TRBV2 and TRBJ2-7; D is uncertain. This CDR3 is 14 amino acids long. V was shortened by 8 bases and J by 3 bases, with 17 bases between the two germline ends. Germline V gives CDR1 SNHLY, CDR2 FYNNEI. This CDR3 is CASYGRVANYEQYF. CDR3 bases: TGTGCCAGCTACGGCAGAGTAGCCAACTACGAGCAGTACTTC.

As for this clone: Other DNA sequences in the sample encode the same CDR3. The chain couples TRBV7-2 to TRBJ1-6; D is undetermined. The V gene's germline CDR1 is SGHTA and CDR2 FQGNSA. The CDR3 is made up of 12 amino acids. V was clipped by 5 bases and J by 4 bases, with 3 bases between them. CDR3 amino acids: CASSLYNSPLHF. CDR3 DNA: TGTGCCAGCAGCCTGTATAATTCACCCCTCCACTTT.

This chain uses TRBV6-6 with TRBJ1-2; 10 positions match TRBD1. The trim removed 6 bases at V and 6 bases at J, leaving 10 bases unmatched. The CDR3 covers 15 residues. The germline CDR1 and CDR2 sequences are MNHNY and SVGAGI (reference sequence). The CDR3 loop is CASSHNGQGGDGYTF. The DNA of the CDR3 is TGTGCCAGCAGCCATAATGGACAGGGGGGCGATGGCTACACCTTC.

The chain joins TRBV7-2 to TRBJ1-5; D may be TRBD1 (6 bases). The germline CDR1 and CDR2 sequences are SGHTA and FQGNSA. Between the trimmed V and J ends, which lost 5 bases and 4 bases, there was a span of 18 bases. The CDR3 spans 16 residues. The DNA for the CDR3 is TGTGCCAGCAGCCCCGGGACAAGGCTTGGAAATCAGCCCCAGCATTTT. Translation gives CASSPGTRLGNQPQHF.

The chain couples TRBV5-4 to TRBJ1-1; tentative D call: TRBD1 (5 bases). This CDR3 region has 17 residues. Trimming left V 0 bases short and J 1 base short, with 16 bases between. The germline V gene encodes CDR1 SGHNT and CDR2 YYREEE (reference sequence). CDR3 loop: CASSLGAGMGSNTEAFF. The CDR3 nucleotides are TGTGCCAGCAGCTTGGGAGCAGGGATGGGTTCGAACACTGAAGCTTTCTTT.

The chain joins TRBV27 to TRBJ1-1; D possibly corresponds to TRBD1 (6 bases). This CDR3 comprises 17 residues. The germline CDR1 and CDR2 sequences are MNHEY and SMNVEV (reference sequence). V was pared by 5 bases and J by 1 base, with 20 bases between. The CDR3 bases are TGTGCCAGCAGTCCACCGCGGGGGGCACATCGGAACACTGAAGCTTTCTTT. Protein: CASSPPRGAHRNTEAFF.

V is TRBV28 and J is TRBJ2-3, with 11 nucleotides matching TRBD2. The J segment lost 0 bases and the V segment lost 2 bases, leaving 13 bases of the junction unmatched. Germline V gene data show CDR1 as MDHEN and CDR2 as SYDVKM. The CDR3 is 20 residues long. Written as DNA, the CDR3 is TGTGCCAGCAGTTTAAGGCCAGGGACTAGCGGACCTTCTAGCACAGATACGCAGTATTTT. Translation gives CASSLRPGTSGPSSTDTQYF.

The CDR3 sequence is CASVWGTVGTGELFF. CDR3 bases: TGTGCTAGTGTCTGGGGGACTGTCGGGACCGGGGAGCTGTTTTTT. The gene calls are TRBV12-5 and TRBJ2-2; the D gene is possibly TRBD2 (6 bases). The CDR3 is made up of 15 amino acids. The germline V gene encodes CDR1 LGHNT and CDR2 FRNRAP. Trimming pared 7 bases from V and 5 bases from J, leaving 17 bases between. Together with reference TRBV12-5 and TRBJ2-2, the CDR3 gives the full variable domain: DARVTQTPRHKVTEMGQEVTMRCQPILGHNTVFWYRQTMMQGLELLAYFRNRAPLDDSGMPKDRFSAEMPDATLATLKIQPSEPRDSAVYFCASVWGTVGTGELFFGEGSRLTVL.

The CDR3 sequence: CASSLDRVNTIYF. CDR3 nucleotides: TGTGCCAGCAGTTTGGACAGGGTAAACACCATATATTTT. The chain employs TRBV6-5 and TRBJ1-3; 8 bases are a match to TRBD1. The CDR3 runs 13 residues. Germline values: CDR1 MNHEY, CDR2 SVGAGI. V shed 4 bases, J shed 6 bases, and the junction held 2 bases outside the gene matches.

This clone showed up just a few times. The V and J genes are TRBV19 and TRBJ2-7; 7 nucleotides align to TRBD2. V lost 5 bases to trimming and J lost 2 bases; unmatched junction nucleotides: 15. The CDR3 sequence is 17 residues long. Germline CDR1 and CDR2: LNHDA and SQIVND (reference sequence). For the CDR3, the DNA is TGTGCCAGTAGTTCCTCCCGGGGAGGGACGACCACCTACGAGCAGTACTTC. It encodes CASSSSRGGTTTYEQYF.

The DNA of the CDR3 is TGCAGCGCAGCAGACAGTGCAACTAATGAAAAACTGTTTTTT. This gives the protein CSAADSATNEKLFF. The chain has TRBV29-1 and TRBJ1-4, with D perhaps TRBD1 (5 bases). Germline V gene sequence: CDR1 SQVTM, CDR2 ANQGSEA. The CDR3 totals 14 residues. Between the trimmed V and J ends, which lost 7 bases and 0 bases, there was a span of 12 bases.

The V call is TRBV5-1, the J call TRBJ2-3; TRBD2 matches 8 bases. Unmatched junction bases numbered 9, after V lost 1 base and J lost 5 bases. This CDR3 spans 16 amino acids. Germline-derived CDR1 and CDR2 are SGHRS and YFSETQ. This CDR3 is CASSLWDGGAVDTQYF. CDR3 DNA: TGCGCCAGCAGCTTGTGGGACGGGGGGGCCGTAGATACGCAGTATTTT.

The genes are TRBV11-2 and TRBJ1-6; 7 bases are a match to TRBD1. CDR1 and CDR2 (germline): SGHAT, FQNNGV. V gave up 3 bases and J gave up 12 bases; unmatched junction bases: 5. The CDR3 consists of 13 residues. Here the CDR3 DNA reads TGTGCCAGCAGCTTGACAGGGAAGGGACCCCTCCACTTT. The encoded protein is CASSLTGKGPLHF.

The rearrangement joins TRBV6-2 or TRBV6-3 to TRBJ1-1; D is uncertain. V was clipped by 4 bases and J by 3 bases, with 12 bases between them. This CDR3 region has 14 residues. Germline V gene sequence: CDR1 MNHEY, CDR2 SVGEGT. CDR3 sequence (DNA): TGTGCCAGCAGTTTCCCCCCGGTGGACACTGAAGCTTTCTTT. Encoded protein: CASSFPPVDTEAFF.

V gene TRBV5-5 combines with J gene TRBJ2-7; tentative D call: TRBD1 (7 bases). CDR1 is SGHKS and CDR2 is YYEKEE in the germline V gene (reference sequence). The CDR3 extends over 14 amino acids. Trimming pared 0 bases from V and 3 bases from J, leaving 10 bases between. CDR3 in DNA: TGTGCCAGCAGCTTGGGGCAGGGGGGCTACGAGCAGTACTTC. As protein: CASSLGQGGYEQYF.

The V gene is TRBV5-1, the J gene TRBJ1-1, with unresolved D. The CDR3 contains 14 residues. The germline gives CDR1 SGHRS, CDR2 YFSETQ. The V end was cut by 4 bases, the J end by 6 bases, with 16 bases between. The CDR3 is CASSPPGGFAEAFF. The CDR3 DNA reads TGCGCCAGCAGCCCCCCCGGAGGATTCGCTGAAGCTTTCTTT.

The chain employs TRBV7-9 and TRBJ1-2, with no clear D. The germline V gene has CDR1 SEHNR and CDR2 FQNEAQ (reference sequence). This CDR3 is built from 16 residues. Trimming left V 5 bases short and J 0 bases short, with 16 bases between. The CDR3 DNA sequence: TGTGCCAGCAGCCCCAGATCAGCGAAAGCTAACTATGGCTACACCTTC. It translates to CASSPRSAKANYGYTF. The whole variable domain, remainder taken from reference TRBV7-9 and TRBJ1-2, is DTGVSQNPRHKITKRGQNVTFRCDPISEHNRLYWYRQTLGQGPEFLTYFQNEAQLEKSRLLSDRFSAERPKGSFSTLEIQRTEQGDSAMYLCASSPRSAKANYGYTFGSGTRLTVV.

There are many counts of this clone. V and J are TRBV15 and TRBJ1-2; D gene ambiguous. V was clipped by 5 bases and J by 7 bases, with 14 bases between them. Germline V gives CDR1 LNHNV, CDR2 YYDKDF (reference sequence). CDR3 size: 13 residues. The chain's CDR3 is CATSRSTIGGYTF. CDR3 coding DNA: TGTGCCACCAGCCGAAGTACCATCGGTGGCTACACCTTC. Full variable domain (outside the CDR3, taken from reference TRBV15 and TRBJ1-2): DAMVIQNPRYQVTQFGKPVTLSCSQTLNHNVMYWYQQKSSQAPKLLFHYYDKDFNNEADTPDNFQSRRPNTSFCFLDIRSPGLGDTAMYLCATSRSTIGGYTFGSGTRLTVV.

The chain uses TRBV10-1 and TRBJ2-1, with a tentative D call TRBD1 (6 bases). The CDR3 spans 14 residues. Trimming stripped 7 bases from V and 8 bases from J, with 18 bases between. CDR1 is WNHNN and CDR2 is SYGVQD in the germline V gene (reference sequence). In nucleotides, the CDR3 is TGCGCCAGCACCTCAGGGGTAGCCTCCGATGAGCAGTTCTTC. This encodes CASTSGVASDEQFF.

The sample holds one count of this clone. The chain combines TRBV7-7 with TRBJ2-5; the match to TRBD2 covers 10 bases. Germline assignment: CDR1 SSHAT and CDR2 FNYEAQ (reference sequence). J was trimmed by 2 bases and V by 1 base; bases with no gene match: 4. The length of the CDR3 is 16 residues. CDR3 sequence: CASSLGAGGLQETQYF. DNA for the CDR3: TGTGCCAGCAGCTTAGGAGCGGGGGGGCTTCAAGAGACCCAGTACTTC.

V gene TRBV9 combines with J gene TRBJ2-2; 10 bases are shared with TRBD1. The length of the CDR3 is 16 residues. V lost 3 bases and J lost 2; bases outside the gene matches: 4. CDR1 and CDR2 (germline): SGDLS, YYNGEE. The CDR3 sequence is CASSGQGADNTGELFF. CDR3 sequence (DNA): TGTGCCAGCAGCGGACAGGGGGCGGATAACACCGGGGAGCTGTTTTTT.

In this sample, this clone turned up once. The chain employs TRBV5-4 and TRBJ2-7, with 8 bases identical to TRBD1. From germline, CDR1 is SGHNT and CDR2 YYREEE (reference sequence). V shed 1 base, J shed 8 bases, and the junction held 11 bases outside the gene matches. CDR3 length: 15 residues. The chain's CDR3 is CASSLPGQGAYKQYF. The DNA for the CDR3 is TGTGCCAGCAGCTTGCCTGGTCAGGGGGCTTACAAGCAGTACTTC.

The V call is TRBV6-2 or TRBV6-3, the J call TRBJ2-7, with TRBD1 as a possible D gene (5 bases). V lost 6 bases and J 4 bases, leaving 16 bases between the germline ends. CDR1 is MNHEY, CDR2 SVGEGT, per germline. The CDR3 runs 14 residues. The CDR3 spells CASSPDSNDYEQYF. The CDR3 DNA sequence: TGTGCCAGCAGCCCCGACAGCAACGATTACGAGCAGTACTTC.

This rearrangement joins TRBV30 to TRBJ2-7; 7 nucleotides line up with TRBD1. Germline CDR1 and CDR2: GTSNPN and SVGIG (reference sequence). Germline trimming cut 6 bases from V and 5 bases from J; bases unmatched to any gene: 13. The CDR3 extends over 14 amino acids. The CDR3 nucleotides read TGTGCCTGCTCCCGAGGGGGCGCGTTCCACGAGCAGTACTTC. Translation gives CACSRGGAFHEQYF.

This clone was recorded a few times. This chain links TRBV6-5 with TRBJ1-5; D is unclear. Deletions cut 6 bases from V and 7 bases from J, with 13 bases between. This CDR3 is built from 13 residues. From germline, CDR1 is MNHEY and CDR2 SVGAGI. DNA of the CDR3: TGTGCCAGCAGAAACTATGGCCCACAGCCCCAGCATTTT. This sequence encodes CASRNYGPQPQHF.